This T cell receptor (beta chain) was captured by sequencing in a study of graft-versus-host responses after intestinal transplantation. The method was immunoSEQ multiplex PCR; TCRdb's version includes in-frame clones alone and lacks a portion of them. Here the sample spans approximately 110,000 clones, 85% to 95% being singletons. Comment on this clone: The antigen is not known.

V dropped 5 bases and J dropped 5; count of bases not matched to a gene: 9. Germline values: CDR1 SEHNR, CDR2 FQNEAQ (reference sequence). The CDR3 runs 14 residues. Findings of the study overall: Among recipient marrow samples, GvH clones were found; some appeared first in ileum or blood.

The J gene is TRBJ2-7, the V gene TRBV7-9; 7 bases match TRBD1. The TCR originated in a human donor who was the organ donor for an intestinal transplant. Sequencing was performed on unstimulated CD8+ T cells sorted from spleen or lymph node cells, taken before transplant. The DNA for the CDR3 is TGTGCCAGCAGCGGAACAGGGGTGAGGAACGAGCAGTACTTC. This codes for CASSGTGVRNEQYF.